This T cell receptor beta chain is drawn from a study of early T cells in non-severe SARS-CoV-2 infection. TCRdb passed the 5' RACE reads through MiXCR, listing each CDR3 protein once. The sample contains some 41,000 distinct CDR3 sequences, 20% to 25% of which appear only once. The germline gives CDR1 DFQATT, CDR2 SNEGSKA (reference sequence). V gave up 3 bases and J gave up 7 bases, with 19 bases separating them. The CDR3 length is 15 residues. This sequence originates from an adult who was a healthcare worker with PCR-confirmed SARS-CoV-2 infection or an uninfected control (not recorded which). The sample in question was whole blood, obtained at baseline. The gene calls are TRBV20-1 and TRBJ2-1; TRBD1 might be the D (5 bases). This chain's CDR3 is CSARMQGEIQNEQFF. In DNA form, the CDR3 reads TGCAGTGCTAGGATGCAGGGTGAGATACAGAATGAGCAGTTCTTC.